The 17 T cell receptor beta chains below all came from one sample that was sequenced in a study of CD8+ T cells in alopecia areata. Treatment given: oral pan-JAK inhibitor, 5-10 mg twice daily. Sequencing used cDNA as its template, made by extracting RNA and reverse transcribing it. The table came from immunoSEQ multiplex PCR; TCRdb's copy has only in-frame clones and leaves some out. The data contain about 260,000 clones, roughly 63% of them singletons. Source: CD4+ T cells sorted from blood, taken at week 52, from a patient treated with tofacitinib. The receptors stem from a human donor with alopecia areata.

The V gene is TRBV13, the J gene TRBJ2-7; D tentatively fits TRBD1 or TRBD2 (5 bases each). CDR1 is PRHDT, CDR2 FYEKMQ, per germline (reference sequence). The CDR3 totals 15 residues. Trimming stripped 8 bases from V and 2 bases from J, with 19 bases between. The CDR3 loop reads CASQRGRDGTYEQYF. CDR3 nucleotide sequence: TGTGCCAGCCAAAGGGGCCGGGACGGCACCTACGAGCAGTACTTC.

Concerning this clone: An end of the junction does not agree with germline; a read error may underlie this. The chain couples TRBV7-7 to TRBJ2-7; the D call may be TRBD1 or TRBD2 (5 bases each). There are 16 residues in the CDR3. CDR1 is SSHAT and CDR2 is FNYEAQ in the germline V gene (reference sequence). Here the CDR3 reads CASSLSGPQGPYEQYF. CDR3 in DNA: TGTGCTAGCAGCTTATCGGGACCCCAGGGCCCCTACGAGCAGTACTTC.

The J gene is TRBJ1-1, the V gene TRBV19; tentative D call: TRBD1 (5 bases). This CDR3 has 14 amino acids. Germline-derived CDR1 and CDR2 are LNHDA and SQIVND (reference sequence). V was pared by 8 bases and J by 0 bases, with 13 bases between. In DNA form, the CDR3 reads TGTGCCAGTCGGAGGGGAAAGGTGAACACTGAAGCTTTCTTT. Its protein is CASRRGKVNTEAFF.

The gene calls are TRBV11-1 and TRBJ2-5, with TRBD1 as a possible D gene (5 bases). Germline CDR1 SGHAT, CDR2 FQDESV (reference sequence). This CDR3 comprises 13 residues. V lost 1 base and J lost 5, with 8 bases in between. The CDR3 spells CASSLVGRETQYF. As DNA, the CDR3 is TGTGCCAGCAGCTTAGTGGGGCGGGAGACCCAGTACTTC.

The V gene is TRBV25-1, the J gene TRBJ2-1; D ambiguous. The length of the CDR3 is 13 residues. Trimming took off 2 bases at V and 11 bases at J, with 13 bases between the two ends. Germline lookup yields CDR1 MGHDK and CDR2 SYGVNS. The CDR3 is CASSEGVSKQQFF. The CDR3 DNA reads as TGTGCCAGCAGTGAAGGGGTAAGCAAGCAGCAGTTCTTC.

In nucleotides, the CDR3 is TGTGCCTGGAGTGTTAACAGGGTTTTTTCGACTGTAGCCAAAAACATTCAGTACTTC. As protein: CAWSVNRVFSTVAKNIQYF. The gene calls are TRBV30 and TRBJ2-4; TRBD1 might be the D (6 bases). V was shortened by 0 bases and J by 0 bases, with 21 bases between the two germline ends. This CDR3 is 19 amino acids long. Per germline, CDR1 GTSNPN and CDR2 SVGIG (reference sequence).

The rearrangement joins TRBV4-1 to TRBJ2-5; D remains unclear. Germline V gene sequence: CDR1 MGHRA, CDR2 YSYEKL. Trimming left V 0 bases short and J 1 base short, with 9 bases between. This CDR3 is built from 15 residues. CDR3 DNA: TGCGCCAGCAGCCAAGATGGGTTAGCCCAAGAGACCCAGTACTTC. Protein: CASSQDGLAQETQYF.

This chain joins TRBV30 and TRBJ2-6, with D possibly called TRBD1 or TRBD2 (5 bases each). V shed 5 bases and J shed 0 bases, with 14 bases lying between them. This CDR3 spans 16 amino acids. Germline V lookup: CDR1 GTSNPN, CDR2 SVGIG (reference sequence). This chain's CDR3 is CAWGTAYGSGANVLTF. For the CDR3, the DNA is TGTGCCTGGGGGACCGCTTATGGCTCTGGGGCCAACGTCCTGACTTTC.

The rearrangement uses TRBV10-3 and TRBJ2-3, with TRBD2 matching 8 bases. Germline trimming cut 2 bases from V and 2 bases from J; bases unmatched to any gene: 3. Germline assignment: CDR1 ENHRY and CDR2 SYGVKD. The CDR3 is made up of 15 amino acids. The CDR3 DNA follows: TGTGCCATCAGTGAGAGGCGGGGGGACACAGATACGCAGTATTTT. Its protein is CAISERRGDTDTQYF.

This chain joins TRBV7-9 and TRBJ1-4; TRBD1 matches at 7 bases. With 5 bases clipped from V and 2 bases from J, the junction kept 2 bases outside the gene matches. Germline assignment: CDR1 SEHNR and CDR2 FQNEAQ (reference sequence). The CDR3 is 14 residues long. The CDR3 protein is CASSEQGTNEKLFF. In DNA, the CDR3 is TGTGCCAGCAGCGAACAGGGGACTAATGAAAAACTGTTTTTT.

CDR3 in DNA: TGTGCCAGCAGTGATACGCGACTAAAGAATCAGCCCCAGCATTTT. Translation gives CASSDTRLKNQPQHF. This chain connects TRBV25-1 to TRBJ1-5; D unresolved. The CDR3 totals 15 residues. Germline-derived CDR1 and CDR2 are MGHDK and SYGVNS. The ends were cut back, 3 bases at V and 4 bases at J, with 13 bases in the middle. Drawing the rest from reference TRBV25-1 and TRBJ1-5, the complete variable domain is EADIYQTPRYLVIGTGKKITLECSQTMGHDKMYWYQQDPGMELHLIHYSYGVNSTEKGDLSSESTVSRIRTEHFPLTLESARPSHTSQYLCASSDTRLKNQPQHFGDGTRLSIL.

The CDR3 DNA reads TGCGCCAGCAGTCACAGAGCCACAGATACGCAGTATTTT. Residues: CASSHRATDTQYF. This sequence joins TRBV5-1 and TRBJ2-3; no firm D call. The germline V gene has CDR1 SGHRS and CDR2 YFSETQ. The CDR3 covers 13 residues. Trimming removed 5 bases at V and 2 bases at J, with 9 bases between.

This rearrangement joins TRBV13 to TRBJ2-5; 12 nucleotides align to TRBD2. The CDR3 runs 15 residues. Germline CDR1 reads PRHDT; CDR2 reads FYEKMQ (reference sequence). J lost 3 bases, V lost 2 bases, and 1 base had no gene match. The CDR3 DNA follows: TGTGCCAGCAGCTTATGGACTAGCGGGGAAGAGACCCAGTACTTC. Amino acid sequence: CASSLWTSGEETQYF.

This clone came up once. The gene calls are TRBV15 and TRBJ1-4, with 7 bases identical to TRBD1. CDR3 size: 14 residues. CDR1 is LNHNV, CDR2 YYDKDF, per germline (reference sequence). With 5 bases clipped from V and 8 bases from J, the junction kept 8 bases outside the gene matches. The CDR3 loop is CATSLTGSVEKLFF. In DNA form, the CDR3 reads TGTGCCACCAGCCTGACAGGGAGCGTCGAAAAACTGTTTTTT.

The rearrangement uses TRBV29-1 and TRBJ2-2, with D perhaps TRBD1 (6 bases). Trimming removed 7 bases at V and 5 bases at J, with 17 bases between. Germline CDR1 reads SQVTM; CDR2 reads ANQGSEA. This CDR3 region has 14 residues. As DNA, the CDR3 is TGCAGCGGGACCCTCGCACAGGGTACCGGGGAGCTGTTTTTT. It yields the protein CSGTLAQGTGELFF.

Turning to this clone: At the DNA level, this CDR3 is encoded by other sequences in the same sample as well. This sequence joins TRBV30 and TRBJ1-1; D is unresolved. Germline values: CDR1 GTSNPN, CDR2 SVGIG (reference sequence). V was cut by 2 bases and J by 1 base, with 5 bases left in between. The CDR3 is 12 amino acids. The CDR3 sequence: CAWSPRNTEAFF. The CDR3 DNA reads as TGTGCCTGGAGTCCCCGGAACACTGAAGCTTTCTTT. Full variable domain (missing parts from reference TRBV30 and TRBJ1-1): SQTIHQWPATLVQPVGSPLSLECTVEGTSNPNLYWYRQAAGRGLQLLFYSVGIGQISSEVPQNLSASRPQDRQFILSSKKLLLSDSGFYLCAWSPRNTEAFFGQGTRLTVV.

The chain is built from TRBV7-2 and TRBJ1-5; the D is unclear. Germline V gives CDR1 SGHTA, CDR2 FQGNSA. The CDR3 runs 17 residues. V shed 1 base and J shed 3 bases, with 16 bases lying between them. The CDR3 nucleotides read TGTGCCAGCAGCTTAGGATCCGTGGGATCAATCAATCAGCCCCAGCATTTT. Translating it yields CASSLGSVGSINQPQHF.